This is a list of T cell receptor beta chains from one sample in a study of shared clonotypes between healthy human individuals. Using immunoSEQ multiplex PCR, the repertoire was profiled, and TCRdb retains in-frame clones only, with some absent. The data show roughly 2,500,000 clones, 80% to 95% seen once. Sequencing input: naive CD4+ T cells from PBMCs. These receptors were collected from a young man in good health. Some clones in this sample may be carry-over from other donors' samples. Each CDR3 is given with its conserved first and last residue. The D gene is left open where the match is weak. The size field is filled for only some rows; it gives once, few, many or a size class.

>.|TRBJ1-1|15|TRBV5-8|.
CASSLGGGRNTEAFF
TGTGCCAGCAGCTTGGGCGGAGGGAGAAACACTGAAGCTTTCTTT
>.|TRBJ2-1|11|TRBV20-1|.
CSASGRNEQFF
TGCAGTGCTAGCGGTAGGAATGAGCAGTTCTTC
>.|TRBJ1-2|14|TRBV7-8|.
CASSLIVGGLGYTF
TGTGCCAGCAGCTTAATAGTGGGGGGCCTTGGCTACACCTTC
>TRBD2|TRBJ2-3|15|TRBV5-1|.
CASSVLRGGTDTQYF
TGCGCCAGCAGCGTCCTGCGGGGGGGCACAGATACGCAGTATTTT
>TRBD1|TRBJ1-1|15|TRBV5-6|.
CASSLFGRGHTEAFF
TGTGCCAGCAGCTTGTTTGGGAGGGGGCATACTGAAGCTTTCTTT
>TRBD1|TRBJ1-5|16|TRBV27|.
CASRPKIQGASQPQHF
TGTGCCAGCAGGCCTAAGATACAGGGGGCGAGTCAGCCCCAGCATTTT
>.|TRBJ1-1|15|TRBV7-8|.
CASSLTRDTPTEAFF
TGTGCCAGCAGCTTAACCCGTGACACTCCAACTGAAGCTTTCTTT
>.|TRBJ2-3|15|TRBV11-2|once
CASSLPGSLTDTQYF
TGTGCCAGCAGCTTACCCGGGAGCCTCACAGATACGCAGTATTTT
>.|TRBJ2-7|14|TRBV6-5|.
CASSYPEQTYEQYF
TGTGCCAGCAGTTACCCCGAACAGACCTACGAGCAGTACTTC
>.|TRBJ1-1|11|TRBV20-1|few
CSARRLGEAFF
TGCAGTGCACGGCGACTAGGTGAAGCTTTCTTT
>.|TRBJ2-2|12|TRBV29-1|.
CSSQEATGELFF
TGCAGCTCCCAAGAGGCCACCGGGGAGCTGTTTTTT
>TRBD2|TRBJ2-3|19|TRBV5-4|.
CASSRGQIRLAGVTDTQYF
TGTGCCAGCAGCCGGGGACAGATACGACTAGCGGGAGTGACAGATACGCAGTATTTT
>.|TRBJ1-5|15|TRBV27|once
CASSSQPNSNQPQHF
TGTGCCAGCAGCTCACAGCCTAATAGCAATCAGCCCCAGCATTTT
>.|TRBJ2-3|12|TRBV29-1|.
CSVDEGADTQYF
TGCAGCGTTGATGAGGGGGCAGATACGCAGTATTTT
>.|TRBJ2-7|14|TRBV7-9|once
CASSLGGQVYEQYF
TGTGCCAGCAGCTTAGGGGGCCAGGTCTACGAGCAGTACTTC
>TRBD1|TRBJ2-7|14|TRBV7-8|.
CASSLRDRGYEQYF
TGTGCCAGCAGCTTAAGGGACAGGGGTTACGAGCAGTACTTC
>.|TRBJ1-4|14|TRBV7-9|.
CASSSGDTNEKLFF
TGTGCCAGCAGCTCTGGGGACACAAATGAAAAACTGTTTTTT
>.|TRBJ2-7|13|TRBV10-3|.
CAISGGVGYEQYF
TGTGCCATCAGTGGGGGGGTCGGTTACGAGCAGTACTTC
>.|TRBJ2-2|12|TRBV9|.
CASSPAGGELFF
TGTGCCAGCAGCCCCGCGGGCGGGGAGCTGTTTTTT
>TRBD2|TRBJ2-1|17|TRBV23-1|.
CASSQFAGTSIYNEQFF
TGCGCCAGCAGTCAATTTGCCGGGACTAGCATATACAATGAGCAGTTCTTC
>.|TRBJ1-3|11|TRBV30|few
CAWSVGNTIYF
TGTGCCTGGAGTGTGGGAAACACCATATATTTT
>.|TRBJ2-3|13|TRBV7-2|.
CASSMRPTDTQYF
TGTGCCAGCAGCATGAGACCAACAGATACGCAGTATTTT
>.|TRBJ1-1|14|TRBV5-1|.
CASSFGSLNTEAFF
TGCGCCAGCAGCTTCGGTAGTCTGAACACTGAAGCTTTCTTT
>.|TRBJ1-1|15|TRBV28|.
CASSGVEGMGTEAFF
TGTGCCAGCAGTGGAGTGGAGGGGATGGGCACTGAAGCTTTCTTT
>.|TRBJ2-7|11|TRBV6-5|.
CASKGAYEQYF
TGTGCCAGCAAAGGGGCCTACGAGCAGTACTTC
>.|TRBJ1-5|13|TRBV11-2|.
CASSLLLGQPQHF
TGTGCCAGCAGCTTACTTTTGGGACAGCCCCAGCATTTT
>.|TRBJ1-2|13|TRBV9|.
CASSVEANYGYTF
TGTGCCAGCAGCGTAGAGGCTAACTATGGCTACACCTTC
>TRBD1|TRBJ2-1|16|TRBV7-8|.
CASSEQGQAGYNEQFF
TGTGCCAGCAGCGAACAGGGACAGGCAGGCTACAATGAGCAGTTCTTC
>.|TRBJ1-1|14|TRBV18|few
CASSPLGTNTEAFF
TGTGCCAGCTCACCACTTGGAACTAACACTGAAGCTTTCTTT